Below, 20 T cell receptor beta chains from the same sample are listed, as sequenced in a study of PD-1 blockade in classical Hodgkin lymphoma. Repertoires were generated with immunoSEQ multiplex PCR, while TCRdb's copy carries only in-frame clones and drops some. This sample yields about 97,000 clones, of which approximately 83% are seen a single time; about 12% belongs to the top ten. No patient escaped relapse after autologous stem cell transplantation, and brentuximab vedotin exposure varied. The material was peripheral blood mononuclear cells (PBMCs), obtained at baseline. The receptors come from a human donor with classical Hodgkin lymphoma.

The V call is TRBV19, the J call TRBJ2-6; no firm D call. CDR1 and CDR2 (germline): LNHDA, SQIVND (reference sequence). The CDR3 is 17 residues long. Trimming removed 8 bases from V and 0 bases from J, with 17 bases in between. CDR3 residues: CASPPPPRHSGANVLTF. The CDR3 nucleotides read TGTGCCAGTCCCCCCCCTCCCCGGCACTCTGGGGCCAACGTCCTGACTTTC.

The V and J genes are TRBV7-2 and TRBJ2-3, with D tentatively TRBD2 (7 bases). The V gene lost 5 bases and the J gene lost 2 bases, with 14 bases spanning the gap. CDR1 is SGHTA and CDR2 is FQGNSA in the germline V gene. This CDR3 region has 15 residues. CDR3: CASSRLGGATDTQYF. In DNA form, the CDR3 reads TGTGCCAGCAGCCGTTTAGGGGGGGCCACAGATACGCAGTATTTT.

The J gene is TRBJ2-2, the V gene TRBV12-5, with 9 nucleotides matching TRBD1. The CDR3 covers 16 residues. V trimming: 2 bases; J trimming: 5 bases; junction bases outside the gene matches: 6. The germline V gene has CDR1 LGHNT and CDR2 FRNRAP. The CDR3 reads CASGLLTGGRTGELFF. The DNA of the CDR3 is TGTGCTAGTGGTTTGTTAACAGGGGGCCGGACCGGGGAGCTGTTTTTT.

This clone has only a few counts. The J gene is TRBJ2-7, the V gene TRBV10-2; no reliable D call. The CDR3 is 15 amino acids. Germline CDR1 and CDR2: WSHSY and SAAADI. V was pared by 0 bases and J by 4 bases, with 13 bases between. In DNA, the CDR3 is TGCGCCAGCAGTGAGTCATCAGGATCGGGTTACGAGCAGTACTTC. As protein: CASSESSGSGYEQYF.

The V call is TRBV7-9, the J call TRBJ2-5; 12 nucleotides line up with TRBD2. Germline CDR1 and CDR2: SEHNR and FQNEAQ (reference sequence). J gave up 1 base and V 5 bases, and 5 bases lay outside the gene matches. This CDR3 spans 16 amino acids. DNA for the CDR3: TGTGCCAGCAGCACCGGACTAGCGGGATCCCAAGAGACCCAGTACTTC. It encodes CASSTGLAGSQETQYF.

As to this clone: Sequence at one end of the junction differs from germline and may be a read error. The chain joins TRBV11-2 to TRBJ1-1; unclear D gene. This CDR3 is 14 amino acids long. Germline V lookup: CDR1 SGHAT, CDR2 FQNNGV. The CDR3 loop reads CASSLDLTILVSSF. The CDR3 DNA is TGTGCCAGCAGCTTAGATCTCACCATCCTTGTTAGTAGCTTT. Full variable domain (outside the CDR3, taken from reference TRBV11-2 and TRBJ1-1): EAGVAQSPRYKIIEKRQSVAFWCNPISGHATLYWYQQILGQGPKLLIQFQNNGVVDDSQLPKDRFSAERLKGVDSTLKIQPAKLEDSAVYLCASSLDLTILVSSFGQGTRLTVV.

The chain links TRBV29-1 to TRBJ2-1; D is ambiguous. The CDR3 is 11 amino acids. CDR1 is SQVTM, CDR2 ANQGSEA, per germline. Trimming removed 4 bases at V and 10 bases at J, with 11 bases between. The chain's CDR3 is CSVGESPEQFF. CDR3 sequence (DNA): TGCAGCGTTGGGGAATCTCCGGAGCAGTTCTTC.

The CDR3 DNA follows: TGTGCCAGCAGTGAACGAGCAGGGGCAAGGCCCAATCAGCCCCAGCATTTT. Translating it yields CASSERAGARPNQPQHF. This rearrangement joins TRBV6-1 to TRBJ1-5; possibly TRBD1 for D (6 bases). This CDR3 has 17 residues. V shed 2 bases and J shed 3 bases, with 17 bases lying between them. The V gene's germline CDR1 is MNHNS and CDR2 SASEGT.

The rearrangement uses TRBV7-6 and TRBJ1-1; no reliable D call. V was pared by 5 bases and J by 1 base, with 11 bases between. The CDR3 is 14 amino acids. Germline V lookup: CDR1 SGHVS, CDR2 FNYEAQ. CDR3 DNA sequence: TGTGCCAGCAGCCTTTATTCGGAGAACACTGAAGCTTTCTTT. It codes for CASSLYSENTEAFF. The full variable domain, its missing parts supplied by reference TRBV7-6 and TRBJ1-1, is GAGVSQSPRYKVTKRGQDVALRCDPISGHVSLYWYRQALGQGPEFLTYFNYEAQQDKSGLPNDRFSAERPEGSISTLTIQRTEQRDSAMYRCASSLYSENTEAFFGQGTRLTVV.

The CDR3 nucleotides read TGTGCCAGCAGCCGCCGGGACAGGGGGATTTATGGCTACACCTTC. Residues: CASSRRDRGIYGYTF. The chain has TRBV27 and TRBJ1-2; 11 bases map to TRBD1. CDR1 MNHEY and CDR2 SMNVEV come from the germline V gene (reference sequence). The V gene end was trimmed by 6 bases and the J gene end by 5 bases; junction bases not matched to a gene: 8. The CDR3 sequence is 15 residues long.

J is TRBJ1-4 and V is TRBV2; D possibly corresponds to TRBD1 (5 bases). The V gene's germline CDR1 is SNHLY and CDR2 FYNNEI. The CDR3 totals 13 residues. Trimming shortened V by 2 bases and J by 6 bases, and 7 bases separated the two germline ends. The CDR3 sequence: CASSELRDEKLFF. Written as DNA, the CDR3 is TGTGCCAGCAGTGAACTCAGGGATGAAAAACTGTTTTTT.

The chain joins TRBV6-1 to TRBJ1-5; no firm D call. V gave up 1 base and J gave up 4 bases, with 5 bases separating them. CDR1 is MNHNS and CDR2 is SASEGT in the germline V gene. The CDR3 is 13 amino acids. CDR3 sequence: CASSEDPNQPQHF. CDR3 in DNA: TGTGCCAGCAGTGAAGATCCAAATCAGCCCCAGCATTTT.

V usage is TRBV10-2 and J usage is TRBJ2-7; 8 bases match TRBD2. CDR3 size: 13 residues. V shed 6 bases and J 3 bases; nucleotides not matched to a gene: 4. CDR1 and CDR2 (germline): WSHSY, SAAADI. This CDR3 is CASRELADYEQYF. CDR3 DNA sequence: TGCGCCAGCAGGGAACTAGCGGACTACGAGCAGTACTTC.

The rearrangement joins TRBV7-2 to TRBJ1-1, with 9 nucleotides matching TRBD1. Trimming cost V 3 bases and J 1 base; bases outside gene matches: 0. This CDR3 is 14 amino acids long. Germline assignment: CDR1 SGHTA and CDR2 FQGNSA. The CDR3: CASSLTGGNTEAFF. The CDR3 DNA is TGTGCCAGCAGCTTGACAGGGGGGAACACTGAAGCTTTCTTT. The variable domain in full, with the rest retrieved from reference TRBV7-2 and TRBJ1-1, is GAGVSQSPSNKVTEKGKDVELRCDPISGHTALYWYRQSLGQGLEFLIYFQGNSAPDKSGLPSDRFSAERTGGSVSTLTIQRTQQEDSAVYLCASSLTGGNTEAFFGQGTRLTVV.

V is TRBV9 and J is TRBJ1-1; D ambiguous. Trimming cost V 4 bases and J 2 bases, with 12 bases left between them. CDR1 is SGDLS, CDR2 YYNGEE, per germline. The CDR3 totals 14 residues. The DNA of the CDR3 is TGTGCCAGCAGCCCTCGAGGTCTCAACACTGAAGCTTTCTTT. Translating it yields CASSPRGLNTEAFF.

CDR3 DNA: TGTGCCAGCAGTTATCGAGGTGGTGAGCAGTACTTC. Translated, it gives CASSYRGGEQYF. V gene TRBV6-5 combines with J gene TRBJ2-7, with no clear D. The germline V and J ends were trimmed by 3 bases and 7 bases, with 10 bases remaining between them. CDR1 is MNHEY, CDR2 SVGAGI, per germline. This CDR3 is 12 amino acids long.

CDR3 amino acids: CASSLEVATGGGYTF. CDR3 coding DNA: TGCGCCAGCAGCTTGGAGGTGGCGACAGGAGGGGGCTACACCTTC. The V and J genes are TRBV5-1 and TRBJ1-2, with D tentatively TRBD1 (6 bases). Germline V CDR1 and CDR2: SGHRS, YFSETQ. The V gene lost 0 bases and the J gene lost 8 bases, with 17 bases spanning the gap. This CDR3 region has 15 residues.

The J gene is TRBJ2-5, the V gene TRBV7-9; 8 bases line up with TRBD1. The CDR3 totals 14 residues. The trim removed 3 bases at V and 6 bases at J, leaving 6 bases unmatched. Germline CDR1 and CDR2: SEHNR and FQNEAQ (reference sequence). CDR3 region: CASSFSDRGKTQYF. For the CDR3, the DNA is TGTGCCAGCAGCTTCTCCGACAGGGGAAAGACCCAGTACTTC.

The chain recombines TRBV4-2 with TRBJ1-6; 10 bases fit TRBD1. Germline CDR1 reads LGHNA; CDR2 reads YNFKEQ. The CDR3 contains 17 residues. V lost 3 bases and J lost 10; bases outside the gene matches: 12. CDR3: CASSHKGTGARESPLHF. Written as DNA, the CDR3 is TGTGCCAGCAGCCATAAAGGGACAGGGGCGAGAGAGTCACCCCTCCACTTT.

This clone was detected only a few times. The V call is TRBV7-2, the J call TRBJ2-4; D unresolved. Trimming cost V 5 bases and J 6 bases, with 14 bases left between them. Germline V CDR1 and CDR2: SGHTA, FQGNSA. The CDR3 consists of 14 residues. CDR3 loop: CASSPTPMGNIQYF. The CDR3 DNA follows: TGTGCCAGCAGCCCAACCCCAATGGGAAACATTCAGTACTTC. The full variable domain, rest sourced from reference TRBV7-2 and TRBJ2-4, is GAGVSQSPSNKVTEKGKDVELRCDPISGHTALYWYRQSLGQGLEFLIYFQGNSAPDKSGLPSDRFSAERTGGSVSTLTIQRTQQEDSAVYLCASSPTPMGNIQYFGAGTRLSVL.